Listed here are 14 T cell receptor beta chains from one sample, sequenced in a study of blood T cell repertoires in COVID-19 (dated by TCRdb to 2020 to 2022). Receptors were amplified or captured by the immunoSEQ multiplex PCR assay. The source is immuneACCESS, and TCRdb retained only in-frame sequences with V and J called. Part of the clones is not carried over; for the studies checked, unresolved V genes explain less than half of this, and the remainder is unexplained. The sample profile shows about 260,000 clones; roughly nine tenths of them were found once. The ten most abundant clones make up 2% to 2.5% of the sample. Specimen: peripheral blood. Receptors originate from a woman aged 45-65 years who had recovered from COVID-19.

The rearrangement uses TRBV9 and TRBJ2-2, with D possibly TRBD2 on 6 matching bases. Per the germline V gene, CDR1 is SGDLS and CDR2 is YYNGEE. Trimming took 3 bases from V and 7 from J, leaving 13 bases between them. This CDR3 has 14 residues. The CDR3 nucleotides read TGTGCCAGCAGCGATATAGCGGTGGACGGGGAGCTGTTTTTT. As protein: CASSDIAVDGELFF.

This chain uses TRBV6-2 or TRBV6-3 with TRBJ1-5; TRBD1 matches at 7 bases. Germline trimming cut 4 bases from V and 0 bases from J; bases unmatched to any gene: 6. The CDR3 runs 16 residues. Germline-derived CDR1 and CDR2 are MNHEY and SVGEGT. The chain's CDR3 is CASSFLQGYSNQPQHF. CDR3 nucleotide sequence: TGTGCCAGCAGTTTCCTACAGGGGTATAGCAATCAGCCCCAGCATTTT.

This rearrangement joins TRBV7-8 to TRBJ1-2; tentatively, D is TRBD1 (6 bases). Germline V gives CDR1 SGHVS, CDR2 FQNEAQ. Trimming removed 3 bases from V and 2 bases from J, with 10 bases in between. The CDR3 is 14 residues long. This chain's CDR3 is CASSFLTGNYGYTF. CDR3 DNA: TGTGCCAGCAGCTTTCTCACAGGGAACTATGGCTACACCTTC.

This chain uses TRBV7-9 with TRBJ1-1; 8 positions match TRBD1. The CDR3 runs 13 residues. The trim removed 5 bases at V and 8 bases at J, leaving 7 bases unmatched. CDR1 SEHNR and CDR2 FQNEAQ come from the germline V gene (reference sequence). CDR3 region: CASSAQGEVEAFF. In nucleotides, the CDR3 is TGTGCCAGCAGCGCACAGGGGGAGGTCGAAGCTTTCTTT.

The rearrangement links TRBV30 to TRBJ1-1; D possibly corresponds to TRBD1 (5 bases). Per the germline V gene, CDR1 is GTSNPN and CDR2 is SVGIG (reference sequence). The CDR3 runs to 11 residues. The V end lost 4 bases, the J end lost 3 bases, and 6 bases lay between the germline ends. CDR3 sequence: CAWTGYTEAFF. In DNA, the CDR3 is TGTGCCTGGACAGGGTACACTGAAGCTTTCTTT.

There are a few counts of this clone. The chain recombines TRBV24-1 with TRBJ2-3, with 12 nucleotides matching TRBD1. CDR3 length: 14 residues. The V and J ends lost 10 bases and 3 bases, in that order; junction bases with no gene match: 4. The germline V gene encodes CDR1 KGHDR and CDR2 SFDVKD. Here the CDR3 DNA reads TGTGCCACGGGGACAGGGGGCTTAACAGATACGCAGTATTTT. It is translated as CATGTGGLTDTQYF.

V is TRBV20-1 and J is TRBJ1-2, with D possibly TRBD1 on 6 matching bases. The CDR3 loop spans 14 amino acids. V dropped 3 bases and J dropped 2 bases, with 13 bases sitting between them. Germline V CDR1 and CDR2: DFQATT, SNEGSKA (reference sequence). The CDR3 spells CSASASGVNYGYTF. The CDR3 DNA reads TGCAGTGCTAGTGCGTCAGGGGTAAACTATGGCTACACCTTC.

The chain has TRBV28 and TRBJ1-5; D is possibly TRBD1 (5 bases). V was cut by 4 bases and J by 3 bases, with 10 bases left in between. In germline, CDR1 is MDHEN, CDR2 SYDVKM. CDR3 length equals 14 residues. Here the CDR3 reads CASSWPGDNQPQHF. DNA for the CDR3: TGTGCCAGCAGTTGGCCGGGGGACAATCAGCCCCAGCATTTT.

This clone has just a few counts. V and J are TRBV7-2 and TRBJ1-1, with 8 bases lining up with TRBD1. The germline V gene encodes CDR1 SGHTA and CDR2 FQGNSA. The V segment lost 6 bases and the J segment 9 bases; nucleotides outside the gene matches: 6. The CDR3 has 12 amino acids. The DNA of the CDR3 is TGTGCCAGCAGTCCTGGACAGGGAAAAGCTTTCTTT. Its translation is CASSPGQGKAFF.

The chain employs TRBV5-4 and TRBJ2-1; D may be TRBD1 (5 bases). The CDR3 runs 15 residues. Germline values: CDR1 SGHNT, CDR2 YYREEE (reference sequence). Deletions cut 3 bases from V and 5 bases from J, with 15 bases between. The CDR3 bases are TGTGCCAGCAGCTCTGGAGTCAGCAGGGACAATGAGCAGTTCTTC. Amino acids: CASSSGVSRDNEQFF.

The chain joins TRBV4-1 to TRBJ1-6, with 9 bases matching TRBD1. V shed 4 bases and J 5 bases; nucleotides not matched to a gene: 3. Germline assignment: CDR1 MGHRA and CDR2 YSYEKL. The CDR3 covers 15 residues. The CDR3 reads CASSLRTGDNSPLHF. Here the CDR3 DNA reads TGCGCCAGCAGCCTAAGGACAGGGGATAATTCACCCCTCCACTTT.

CDR3 sequence: CSVVRQQSTDTQYF. The CDR3 DNA reads as TGCAGCGTTGTCCGACAGCAAAGCACAGATACGCAGTATTTT. V and J are TRBV29-1 and TRBJ2-3, with D maybe TRBD1 (5 bases). Germline CDR1 and CDR2: SQVTM and ANQGSEA. Trimming removed 4 bases from V and 0 bases from J, with 11 bases in between. There are 14 residues in the CDR3.

This chain's CDR3 is CASSQLAGGPKAGELFF. Here the CDR3 DNA reads TGTGCCAGCAGTCAACTAGCGGGGGGGCCAAAGGCCGGGGAGCTGTTTTTT. The chain uses TRBV6-2 or TRBV6-3 and TRBJ2-2, with 13 bases that match TRBD2. V was pared by 5 bases and J by 6 bases, with 9 bases of the junction left unmatched. Germline V lookup: CDR1 MNHEY, CDR2 SVGEGT. The length of the CDR3 is 17 residues.

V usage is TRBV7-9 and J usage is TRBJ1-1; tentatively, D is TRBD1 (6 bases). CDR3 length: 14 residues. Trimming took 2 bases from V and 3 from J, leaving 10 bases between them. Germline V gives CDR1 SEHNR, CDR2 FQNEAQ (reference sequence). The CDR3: CASSLSTGYTEAFF. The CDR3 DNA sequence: TGTGCCAGCAGCTTATCCACAGGGTACACTGAAGCTTTCTTT. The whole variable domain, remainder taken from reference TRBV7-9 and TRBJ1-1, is DTGVSQNPRHKITKRGQNVTFRCDPISEHNRLYWYRQTLGQGPEFLTYFQNEAQLEKSRLLSDRFSAERPKGSFSTLEIQRTEQGDSAMYLCASSLSTGYTEAFFGQGTRLTVV.